This T cell receptor (beta chain) was sequenced for a study of OX40 agonist ivuxolimab in advanced cancers. Study context: Patients took ivuxolimab, an agonistic anti-OX40 (CD134) antibody. General study findings and limits: The antigen specificity of the peripheral T cells (those that were expanded) was not determined. In the 0.1 to 3.0 mg/kg range, CD4+ and CD8+ blood T cells had expanded clonally by week 6.

Looked up from germline, CDR1 is LGHNA and CDR2 is YNFKEQ. V shed 0 bases, J shed 5 bases, and the junction held 7 bases outside the gene matches. This CDR3 has 17 residues. Sequenced by immunoSEQ multiplex PCR; TCRdb stores in-frame clones only, minus some. This table holds around 18,000 clones, roughly 71% found once. Turning to this clone: Its target is unknown.

Patients with autoimmune history or systemic immunosuppression were excluded. The chain recombines TRBV4-2 with TRBJ2-5; 12 bases fit TRBD2. The origin of this receptor is an adult with an advanced solid tumor such as melanoma, head and neck, liver or kidney cancer. The sequencing here drew on CD4+ or CD8+ T cells sorted from blood, taken in a trial of the OX40 agonist ivuxolimab. CDR3 nucleotide sequence: TGTGCCAGCAGCCAAGATCGGACTAGCGGGATAGACGAGACCCAGTACTTC. Amino acid sequence: CASSQDRTSGIDETQYF.